Presented here are 4 T cell receptor beta chains from one specimen sequenced in a study of technical replicates of blood from a handful of donors. Only in-frame clones appear in the TCRdb table, and some are missing; sequencing was by immunoSEQ multiplex PCR. This table has roughly 80,000 clones, 96% appearing once. The sequencing input was T cells isolated from PBMCs. All receptors come from a human donor in good health.

The chain couples TRBV27 to TRBJ2-1; D is possibly TRBD1 (5 bases). Trimming took 3 bases from V and 4 from J, leaving 13 bases between them. There are 15 residues in the CDR3. Germline V gives CDR1 MNHEY, CDR2 SMNVEV (reference sequence). The chain's CDR3 is CASSLRDSKYNEQFF. DNA for the CDR3: TGTGCCAGCAGTTTGCGTGACAGTAAGTACAATGAGCAGTTCTTC.

This sequence joins TRBV5-1 and TRBJ2-1; maybe TRBD2 (6 bases). The CDR3 contains 12 residues. The V gene lost 2 bases and the J gene lost 9 bases, with 9 bases spanning the gap. Germline CDR1 SGHRS, CDR2 YFSETQ. The CDR3 reads CASSFQGGEQFF. The CDR3, as DNA: TGCGCCAGCAGCTTCCAGGGAGGTGAGCAGTTCTTC.

The chain has TRBV27 and TRBJ2-7, with TRBD2 as a possible D gene (6 bases). This CDR3 is built from 13 residues. Germline CDR1 is MNHEY and CDR2 is SMNVEV (reference sequence). The germline V and J ends were trimmed by 8 bases and 3 bases, with 14 bases remaining between them. The CDR3 DNA reads as TGTGCCAGCTATGGAGGGGACCTCTACGAGCAGTACTTC. It yields the protein CASYGGDLYEQYF.

V and J are TRBV6-5 and TRBJ1-1; 7 bases are shared with TRBD1. The V gene's germline CDR1 is MNHEY and CDR2 SVGAGI. CDR3 length: 11 amino acids. V dropped 10 bases and J dropped 4; count of bases not matched to a gene: 3. CDR3 loop: CAIRQGTEAFF. DNA for the CDR3: TGTGCCATAAGACAGGGCACTGAAGCTTTCTTT.